The 18 T cell receptor beta chains presented below share a single source sample, sequenced in a study of blood T cell repertoires in COVID-19. The data were produced by immunoSEQ multiplex PCR, yet TCRdb's version contains in-frame clones alone and is incomplete. The data contain 200,000 or so clones, about 85% of them seen just once; the ten biggest clones take up approximately 11%. Sequences were obtained from PBMCs or T cells enriched from blood (not recorded which). The receptors here all came from a man aged 25-45 years who had recovered from COVID-19.

This chain joins TRBV10-3 and TRBJ2-5; no clear D gene. V was shortened by 0 bases and J by 1 base, with 9 bases between the two germline ends. Germline V lookup: CDR1 ENHRY, CDR2 SYGVKD. The CDR3 totals 15 residues. CDR3 loop: CAISESTRIQETQYF. The CDR3 nucleotides are TGTGCCATCAGTGAGTCGACTCGAATCCAAGAGACCCAGTACTTC.

The J gene is TRBJ1-5, the V gene TRBV7-8, with TRBD1 identical over 9 bases. Germline assignment: CDR1 SGHVS and CDR2 FQNEAQ. J lost 4 bases, V lost 5 bases, and 9 bases had no gene match. The CDR3 covers 16 residues. As DNA, the CDR3 is TGTGCCAGCAGCGGGCCCGGGACAGGGAGTAATCAGCCCCAGCATTTT. Protein sequence: CASSGPGTGSNQPQHF.

The chain combines TRBV4-1 with TRBJ1-1, with a weak D call TRBD1 (5 bases). Per germline, CDR1 MGHRA and CDR2 YSYEKL. The CDR3 runs to 15 residues. Trimming shortened V by 4 bases and J by 10 bases, and 22 bases separated the two germline ends. The CDR3 sequence is CASSRLGGEVTGAFF. In DNA form, the CDR3 reads TGCGCCAGCAGCCGATTAGGAGGGGAGGTTACCGGAGCTTTCTTT.

This chain links TRBV9 with TRBJ2-7; 9 nucleotides match TRBD1. V shed 0 bases, J shed 2 bases, and the junction held 3 bases outside the gene matches. The CDR3 sequence is 15 residues long. Germline lookup yields CDR1 SGDLS and CDR2 YYNGEE. DNA for the CDR3: TGTGCCAGCAGCGTAGAAGGGACAGGGCCCTACGAGCAGTACTTC. As protein: CASSVEGTGPYEQYF.

The chain has TRBV3-1 (or the pseudogene TRBV3-2) and TRBJ2-1, with 13 bases identical to TRBD2. V dropped 4 bases and J dropped 6; count of bases not matched to a gene: 0. The CDR3 is made up of 14 amino acids. CDR1 and CDR2 from the germline V gene are LGHDT and YNNKEL (reference sequence). CDR3 residues: CASSRTSGSNEQFF. DNA of the CDR3: TGTGCCAGCAGCCGGACTAGCGGGAGCAATGAGCAGTTCTTC.

V and J are TRBV18 and TRBJ2-7; tentative D call: TRBD2 (6 bases). The CDR3 covers 14 residues. The germline gives CDR1 KGHSH, CDR2 LQKENI. The ends were cut back, 6 bases at V and 6 bases at J, with 18 bases in the middle. CDR3: CASSPNSAGSEQYF. The CDR3 region has the DNA TGTGCCAGCTCTCCGAATTCTGCGGGAAGCGAGCAGTACTTC.

The V and J genes are TRBV9 and TRBJ2-2; 9 bases match TRBD2. The CDR3 contains 19 residues. The J segment lost 3 bases and the V segment lost 0 bases, leaving 12 bases of the junction unmatched. Germline CDR1 is SGDLS and CDR2 is YYNGEE. CDR3 loop: CASSVAPGTSSDHTGELFF. The CDR3 DNA follows: TGTGCCAGCAGCGTAGCCCCCGGGACTAGCTCCGATCACACCGGGGAGCTGTTTTTT.

This rearrangement joins TRBV5-1 to TRBJ1-6; TRBD1 matches 7 bases. This CDR3 region has 14 residues. Germline CDR1 reads SGHRS; CDR2 reads YFSETQ. V trimming: 2 bases; J trimming: 7 bases; junction bases outside the gene matches: 3. The CDR3 loop is CASSFWDRNSPLHF. CDR3 sequence (DNA): TGCGCCAGCAGCTTTTGGGACAGAAATTCACCCCTCCACTTT.

The sample holds a few counts of this clone. The chain employs TRBV12-5 and TRBJ1-4; D might be TRBD1 (6 bases). Germline loops: CDR1 LGHNT, CDR2 FRNRAP. Trimming shortened V by 0 bases and J by 8 bases, and 13 bases separated the two germline ends. The CDR3 runs 15 residues. The CDR3 region is CASGLVRGGGEKLFF. In DNA, the CDR3 is TGTGCTAGTGGTTTGGTACGAGGTGGGGGCGAAAAACTGTTTTTT.

This chain joins TRBV18 and TRBJ2-1, with 8 positions matching TRBD1. Trimming at V came to 3 bases and at J to 8 bases, leaving 9 bases not matched to a gene. The CDR3 totals 15 residues. Germline V gives CDR1 KGHSH, CDR2 LQKENI. The CDR3 here is CASSPTGQAMDEQFF. In nucleotides, the CDR3 is TGTGCCAGCTCACCTACGGGACAGGCTATGGATGAGCAGTTCTTC. Based on the CDR3 plus reference TRBV18 and TRBJ2-1, the full variable domain is NAGVMQNPRHLVRRRGQEARLRCSPMKGHSHVYWYRQLPEEGLKFMVYLQKENIIDESGMPKERFSAEFPKEGPSILRIQQVVRGDSAAYFCASSPTGQAMDEQFFGPGTRLTVL.

This clone was seen only a few times. The chain joins TRBV30 to TRBJ1-1; TRBD1 is a possible D gene (6 bases). The CDR3 has 16 amino acids. Germline V gives CDR1 GTSNPN, CDR2 SVGIG (reference sequence). The germline V and J ends were trimmed by 7 bases and 2 bases, with 23 bases remaining between them. The CDR3 DNA sequence: TGTGCCTCGACGCGGGGGCAGCTTTACGGCAACACTGAAGCTTTCTTT. This translates into CASTRGQLYGNTEAFF.

The V and J genes are TRBV11-3 and TRBJ2-7, with TRBD1 matching over 9 bases. The CDR3 has 16 amino acids. Per the germline V gene, CDR1 is SGHNT and CDR2 is YENEEA. V gave up 5 bases and J gave up 1 base; unmatched junction bases: 9. The CDR3 coding sequence is TGTGCCAGCAGCCCCGGTCCGGGACAGGGTTCCTACGAGCAGTACTTC. The encoded protein is CASSPGPGQGSYEQYF.

V usage is TRBV24-1 and J usage is TRBJ2-2; D perhaps matches TRBD2 (6 bases). V lost 3 bases, J lost 0 bases, and 16 bases lay in between. From germline, CDR1 is KGHDR and CDR2 SFDVKD. The CDR3 is made up of 18 amino acids. Written as DNA, the CDR3 is TGTGCCACCAGTGATCGGAGGGGAGGAGGGACGAACACCGGGGAGCTGTTTTTT. It translates to CATSDRRGGGTNTGELFF.

The chain has TRBV5-6 and TRBJ1-1; possibly TRBD1 for D (5 bases). The V end was cut by 0 bases, the J end by 12 bases, with 15 bases between. The germline CDR1 and CDR2 sequences are SGHDT and YYEEEE. The CDR3 length is 13 residues. The CDR3 DNA sequence: TGTGCCAGCAGCTTGGGGCAGGGAAGATCTCCTTTCTTT. Protein: CASSLGQGRSPFF.

The gene calls are TRBV12-3 or TRBV12-4 and TRBJ2-7, with D possibly matching TRBD2 (5 bases). The CDR3 loop spans 13 amino acids. The V end was cut by 0 bases, the J end by 2 bases, with 5 bases between. Here the CDR3 reads CASSLAGAYEQYF. The CDR3 nucleotides read TGTGCCAGCAGTTTAGCCGGGGCCTACGAGCAGTACTTC.

The chain is built from TRBV28 and TRBJ1-1; no clear D gene. V shed 5 bases and J shed 1 base, with 14 bases lying between them. The CDR3 has 15 amino acids. Germline-derived CDR1 and CDR2 are MDHEN and SYDVKM. The CDR3 here is CASSQQGGRNTEAFF. Written as DNA, the CDR3 is TGTGCCAGCAGTCAACAAGGCGGGCGGAACACTGAAGCTTTCTTT.

The rearrangement joins TRBV2 to TRBJ2-1, with 8 nucleotides matching TRBD2. This CDR3 is built from 17 residues. CDR1 is SNHLY and CDR2 is FYNNEI in the germline V gene. Trimming took 5 bases from V and 8 from J; bases not matched to a gene: 17. The DNA for the CDR3 is TGTGCCAGCAGTCCTCTGGTTGGTGCAGGAGCGGGGGATGAGCAGTTCTTC. It codes for CASSPLVGAGAGDEQFF.

The rearrangement links TRBV7-7 to TRBJ2-1; 13 bases map to TRBD2. This CDR3 spans 15 amino acids. V lost 5 bases, J lost 5 bases, and 3 bases stayed unmatched. Per the germline V gene, CDR1 is SSHAT and CDR2 is FNYEAQ (reference sequence). The CDR3 region is CASSVLAGGNNEQFF. CDR3 nucleotides: TGTGCCAGCAGCGTACTAGCGGGAGGGAACAATGAGCAGTTCTTC.